The 5 T cell receptor beta chains below all came from one sample that was sequenced in a study of shared clonotypes between healthy human individuals. Sequencing was performed with immunoSEQ multiplex PCR; in TCRdb, only in-frame clones are kept and a portion is missing. The repertoire holds a few million clones, with almost 96% as singletons. The sequencing input was naive CD4+ T cells sorted from blood. Stated subset: CD45RA+ positively selected. These TCRs come from a man between 18 and 35 years old in good health.

The rearrangement links TRBV15 to TRBJ1-3, with D maybe TRBD1 (6 bases). The CDR3 runs 15 residues. The V gene's germline CDR1 is LNHNV and CDR2 YYDKDF (reference sequence). Trimming removed 5 bases at V and 4 bases at J, with 15 bases between. CDR3 loop: CATSQLRGSGNTIYF. The CDR3 nucleotides are TGTGCCACCAGCCAACTCAGGGGTAGCGGAAACACCATATATTTT.

The chain has TRBV9 and TRBJ2-1, with 8 bases matching TRBD2. V trimming: 3 bases; J trimming: 0 bases; junction bases outside the gene matches: 2. The CDR3 sequence is 15 residues long. Germline V lookup: CDR1 SGDLS, CDR2 YYNGEE. In DNA, the CDR3 is TGTGCCAGCAGCGATAGCGGGAACTCCTACAATGAGCAGTTCTTC. Amino acid sequence: CASSDSGNSYNEQFF.

The chain recombines TRBV10-1 with TRBJ1-1, with 8 bases that match TRBD1. Germline V CDR1 and CDR2: WNHNN, SYGVQD (reference sequence). The CDR3 extends over 16 amino acids. V trimming: 3 bases; J trimming: 4 bases; junction bases outside the gene matches: 10. The chain's CDR3 is CASSDRTSTGGTEAFF. The CDR3 DNA sequence: TGCGCCAGCAGTGACCGTACAAGTACAGGGGGCACTGAAGCTTTCTTT.

The chain couples TRBV10-3 to TRBJ1-1, with no clear D. This CDR3 has 15 residues. From germline, CDR1 is ENHRY and CDR2 SYGVKD. V dropped 0 bases and J dropped 5 bases, with 13 bases sitting between them. The CDR3 sequence: CAISESGGGWTEAFF. Here the CDR3 DNA reads TGTGCCATCAGTGAGTCGGGAGGTGGTTGGACTGAAGCTTTCTTT.

This chain links TRBV5-6 with TRBJ2-4; tentative D call: TRBD2 (5 bases). Germline CDR1 reads SGHDT; CDR2 reads YYEEEE. V gave up 3 bases and J gave up 11 bases, with 15 bases separating them. The CDR3 runs 13 residues. CDR3 coding DNA: TGTGCCAGCAGCTACGGACGGACCGGGGTTCAGTACTTC. Translation: CASSYGRTGVQYF.